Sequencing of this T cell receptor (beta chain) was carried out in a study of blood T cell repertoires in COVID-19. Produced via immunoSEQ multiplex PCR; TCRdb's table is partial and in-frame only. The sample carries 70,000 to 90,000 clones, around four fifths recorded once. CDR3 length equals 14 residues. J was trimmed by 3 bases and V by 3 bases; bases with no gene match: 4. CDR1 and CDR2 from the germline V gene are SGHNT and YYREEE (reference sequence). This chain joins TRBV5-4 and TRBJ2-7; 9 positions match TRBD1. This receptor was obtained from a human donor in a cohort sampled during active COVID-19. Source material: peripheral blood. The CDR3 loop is CASSSGQGYYEQYF. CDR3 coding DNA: TGTGCCAGCAGCTCTGGACAGGGGTACTACGAGCAGTACTTC.